This entry is about one T cell receptor beta chain. Its antigen is still unknown. The input lacks base qualities; no much larger clone sits a single base away. Separate from the roughly 700-subject first cohort, the validation cohort of around 130 subjects was the group to which the donors belonged. CDR1 and CDR2 are read off the germline V gene as SGDLS and YYNGEE. Unmatched junction bases come to 9, with V trimmed by 0 bases and J by 5 bases. The CDR3 sequence holds 16 residues, the cysteine and phenylalanine included. CDR3 DNA only is kept here, 48 bases in frame from base 1. Receptor amplification or capture employed the immunoSEQ multiplex PCR assay. As for how the authors treated the data: A statistical classification framework was built for diagnosing cytomegalovirus status from the catalog of TCR beta chain sequences. The table was pulled from immuneACCESS by TCRdb, which kept in-frame rearrangements only. Such tables lose some clones; where checked, under half of the loss comes from unresolved V genes, and the rest has no known cause. That table furnishes V, J and clone size, whereas the DNA furnished D and trimming. The sample table holds 70,000 or so clones, of which roughly 92% were seen once. About 1.9% of the sample goes to the ten largest clones.

This entry belongs to a study of cytomegalovirus exposure and HLA in healthy donors (dated by TCRdb to between 2016 and 2019). About the investigation overall: A later analysis indicated that the 130 or so validation repertoires were generated on the platform also employed for the approximately 690 repertoires of the first cohort. A separate validation cohort of over a hundred different subjects was used in addition to the 666-subject first cohort. The aim of the study was to test whether cataloging public T cell receptors could identify signatures of past pathogen exposure. To predict cytomegalovirus infection status, the study combined high-throughput TCR immunosequencing, statistical association of individual TCRs with disease status, and machine learning.

Results and caveats for the whole study, not just this receptor: The authors suggested that the approach could potentially be generalized to other disease states and immunological phenotypes. The study listed approximately 160 TCR beta chains as associated with cytomegalovirus. A few of the identified cytomegalovirus-associated TCR beta chains were confirmed in vitro to be specific for cytomegalovirus antigens. All 110 or so repertoires were used to score co-occurrence in the validation cohort in a later analysis, because that analysis had no HLA typing for the cohort. Most TCR sequences were seen in very few donors, while some public TCRs were found in many individuals. Of the cluster scores, around 95% were above 0 in a later analysis, which found that TCRs clustered in the first cohort also tended to co-occur in the 120 validation repertoires. The classifier was reported to diagnose cytomegalovirus status with high specificity and sensitivity in both the original and validation cohorts.

The origin of this receptor is a woman aged 18-35 years in good health and CMV-seropositive. The chain is made from TRBV9 and TRBJ1-1, and 8 junctional nucleotides match TRBD1. The sequenced sample was PBMCs. Read as DNA, the sequence is TGTGCCAGCAGCGTAGGTACAGGGGGTTCGAGGACTGAAGCTTTCTTT. It is translated as CASSVGTGGSRTEAFF.